The 5 T cell receptor beta chains given below trace back to one sample, sequenced in a study of CD8 T cells in Susac syndrome. Random hexamers served to reverse transcribe about 0.45 to 1 ug RNA. Each CDR3 protein gets one entry after TCRdb re-called the immunoSEQ multiplex PCR reads with MiXCR. The repertoire holds 110,000 or so distinct CDR3 sequences, about 92% seen once, with about 0.096% in the top ten. Sequenced: CD4+ T cells from PBMCs. The receptors were gathered from a human donor with multiple sclerosis.

The rearrangement joins TRBV20-1 to TRBJ1-1, with 8 nucleotides matching TRBD1. This CDR3 comprises 15 residues. Germline V gene lookup returns CDR1 DFQATT and CDR2 SNEGSKA (reference sequence). Trimming removed 0 bases from V and 7 bases from J; junction bases left unmatched: 10. Here the CDR3 DNA reads TGCAGTGCTAGAGATGCCGGACAGGGAAGTATTGAAGCTTTCTTT. As protein: CSARDAGQGSIEAFF.

V is TRBV20-1 and J is TRBJ1-5; possibly TRBD1 for D (5 bases). This CDR3 contains 15 residues. Deletions cut 1 base from V and 6 bases from J, with 16 bases between. The germline V gene has CDR1 DFQATT and CDR2 SNEGSKA (reference sequence). The DNA for the CDR3 is TGCAGTGCTAGAGTTGGGCAGGGAGAAACTCAGCCCCAGCATTTT. Encoded protein: CSARVGQGETQPQHF.

This sequence joins TRBV6-5 and TRBJ1-2; D is possibly TRBD1 (6 bases). V lost 4 bases and J 7 bases, leaving 19 bases between the germline ends. Germline V CDR1 and CDR2: MNHEY, SVGAGI. This CDR3 has 15 amino acids. CDR3 loop: CASSFASGARRGYTF. In DNA, the CDR3 is TGTGCCAGCAGTTTCGCCTCAGGGGCTCGGCGTGGCTACACCTTC.

This clonotype showed up just once. The chain is built from TRBV7-9 and TRBJ2-1, with 7 bases aligning to TRBD2. Trimming cost V 5 bases and J 3 bases; bases outside gene matches: 10. Germline V gene sequence: CDR1 SEHNR, CDR2 FQNEAQ (reference sequence). CDR3 length: 16 residues. The CDR3 nucleotides are TGTGCCAGCAGCGCAGAGAGACTAGCCTACTACAATGAGCAGTTCTTC. Amino acid sequence: CASSAERLAYYNEQFF.

The rearrangement joins TRBV20-1 to TRBJ2-4; a weak D match, TRBD2 (6 bases). This CDR3 contains 13 residues. Germline CDR1 and CDR2: DFQATT and SNEGSKA (reference sequence). The germline V and J ends were trimmed by 7 bases and 0 bases, with 10 bases remaining between them. CDR3 DNA sequence: TGCAGTGTACCGGGACTAGCCAAAAACATTCAGTACTTC. It specifies CSVPGLAKNIQYF.